Following are 10 T cell receptor beta chains from one sample sequenced in a study of blood T cell repertoires in COVID-19. This table comes from immunoSEQ multiplex PCR, and its TCRdb copy is limited to in-frame clones, with some not included. The sample holds approximately 170,000 clones, roughly 85% seen once. The sequencing sample was made of peripheral blood. Receptors were obtained from a woman of 80 years or more with active or convalescent COVID-19.

This clone was counted between two and nine times. The chain uses TRBV27 and TRBJ1-2, with a possible D match to TRBD1 (6 bases). Germline values: CDR1 MNHEY, CDR2 SMNVEV (reference sequence). V was cut by 5 bases and J by 6 bases, with 13 bases left in between. The CDR3 has 13 amino acids. The CDR3 DNA reads as TGTGCCAGCAGTCGTCAGGGGTGGGATGGCTACACCTTC. This codes for CASSRQGWDGYTF.

This chain uses TRBV11-2 with TRBJ1-2; D remains unclear. Germline-derived CDR1 and CDR2 are SGHAT and FQNNGV. V lost 1 base and J 4 bases, leaving 7 bases between the germline ends. The CDR3 spans 13 residues. The CDR3: CASSLGLGYGYTF. The CDR3 bases are TGTGCCAGCAGCTTAGGGCTAGGCTATGGCTACACCTTC.

The chain links TRBV19 to TRBJ1-2; D uncertain. CDR1 LNHDA and CDR2 SQIVND come from the germline V gene (reference sequence). The CDR3 contains 14 residues. V lost 3 bases, J lost 4 bases, and 12 bases lay in between. The CDR3 spells CASSMVADRYGYTF. In DNA, the CDR3 is TGTGCCAGTAGTATGGTGGCAGATCGCTATGGCTACACCTTC.

This clone came up once. V and J are TRBV2 and TRBJ1-2, with no clear D. This CDR3 is 13 amino acids long. Germline V CDR1 and CDR2: SNHLY, FYNNEI. Trimming shortened V by 7 bases and J by 6 bases, and 15 bases separated the two germline ends. This CDR3 is CASNPASRHGYTF. In DNA form, the CDR3 reads TGTGCCAGCAACCCTGCGAGCAGGCATGGCTACACCTTC.

The chain employs TRBV7-9 and TRBJ2-2, with 7 bases identical to TRBD2. The V segment lost 6 bases and the J segment 2 bases; nucleotides outside the gene matches: 9. Germline CDR1 is SEHNR and CDR2 is FQNEAQ (reference sequence). This CDR3 spans 16 amino acids. CDR3 protein: CASRPKAGINTGELFF. The CDR3 DNA sequence: TGTGCCAGCAGACCTAAAGCGGGAATAAACACCGGGGAGCTGTTTTTT. Full variable domain (outside the CDR3, taken from reference TRBV7-9 and TRBJ2-2): DTGVSQNPRHKITKRGQNVTFRCDPISEHNRLYWYRQTLGQGPEFLTYFQNEAQLEKSRLLSDRFSAERPKGSFSTLEIQRTEQGDSAMYLCASRPKAGINTGELFFGEGSRLTVL.

V is TRBV5-1 and J is TRBJ1-1; D gene ambiguous. The germline V gene has CDR1 SGHRS and CDR2 YFSETQ. The CDR3 loop spans 14 amino acids. Trimming cost V 0 bases and J 5 bases, with 11 bases left between them. This CDR3 is CASSLGDPGTEAFF. In DNA, the CDR3 is TGCGCCAGCAGCTTGGGGGATCCGGGGACTGAAGCTTTCTTT.

This clone was counted a few times. The chain combines TRBV5-1 with TRBJ1-3; D gene uncertain. The germline V and J ends were trimmed by 0 bases and 0 bases, with 13 bases remaining between them. The CDR3 has 17 residues. The V gene's germline CDR1 is SGHRS and CDR2 YFSETQ. The CDR3 spells CASSLGSGGFSGNTIYF. DNA for the CDR3: TGCGCCAGCAGCTTGGGGAGCGGAGGTTTCTCTGGAAACACCATATATTTT.

This sequence joins TRBV7-2 and TRBJ2-1; TRBD2 might be the D (6 bases). Germline-derived CDR1 and CDR2 are SGHTA and FQGNSA. The CDR3 is made up of 15 amino acids. V shed 5 bases and J shed 8 bases, with 19 bases lying between them. The CDR3 loop reads CASSPSTSLGDEQFF. The DNA of the CDR3 is TGTGCCAGCAGCCCCTCGACTAGTTTAGGCGATGAGCAGTTCTTC.

The count of this clone is one. The chain recombines TRBV2 with TRBJ2-1; 7 bases match TRBD2. CDR3 size: 14 residues. With 7 bases clipped from V and 4 bases from J, the junction kept 7 bases outside the gene matches. Germline CDR1 SNHLY, CDR2 FYNNEI. CDR3 nucleotides: TGTGCCAGCACAGCGGGAACTTATTACAATGAGCAGTTCTTC. This gives the protein CASTAGTYYNEQFF.

The rearrangement links TRBV28 to TRBJ1-4, with 7 bases that match TRBD1. V was clipped by 7 bases and J by 3 bases; unmatched bases: 8. From germline, CDR1 is MDHEN and CDR2 SYDVKM. The CDR3 is made up of 15 amino acids. CDR3 sequence reads: CASKNGDSSNEKLFF. Written as DNA, the CDR3 is TGTGCCAGCAAGAACGGGGACAGCTCTAATGAAAAACTGTTTTTT.